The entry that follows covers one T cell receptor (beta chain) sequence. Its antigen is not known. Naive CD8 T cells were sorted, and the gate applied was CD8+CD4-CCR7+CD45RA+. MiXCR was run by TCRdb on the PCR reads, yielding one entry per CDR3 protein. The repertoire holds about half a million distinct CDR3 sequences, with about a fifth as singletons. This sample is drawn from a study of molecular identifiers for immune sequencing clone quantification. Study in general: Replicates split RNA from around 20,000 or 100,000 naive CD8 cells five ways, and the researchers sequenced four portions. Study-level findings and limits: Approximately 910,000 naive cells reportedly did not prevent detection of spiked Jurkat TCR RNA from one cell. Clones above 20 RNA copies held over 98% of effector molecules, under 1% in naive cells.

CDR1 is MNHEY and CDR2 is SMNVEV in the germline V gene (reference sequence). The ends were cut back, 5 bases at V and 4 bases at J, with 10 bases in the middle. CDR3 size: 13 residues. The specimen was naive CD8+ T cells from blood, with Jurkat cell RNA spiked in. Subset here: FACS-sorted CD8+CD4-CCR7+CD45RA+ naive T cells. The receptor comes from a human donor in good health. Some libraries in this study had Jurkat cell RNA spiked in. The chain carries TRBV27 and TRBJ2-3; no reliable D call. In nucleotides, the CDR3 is TGTGCCAGCAGTCCCCATCTGCCAGATACGCAGTATTTT. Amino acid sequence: CASSPHLPDTQYF.